This T cell receptor beta chain appears in the sequencing data of a study of blood T cells in healthy people across ages. Germline V lookup: CDR1 SGHVS, CDR2 FQNEAQ. J lost 0 bases, V lost 1 base, and 6 bases had no gene match. The CDR3 is 17 amino acids. It was with a sample-barcoded 5' primer and a J-beta primer mix that a second PCR of about 6 to 11 cycles was run. From the 5' RACE reads, TCRdb called clonotypes with MiXCR, one entry per CDR3 protein. This table holds approximately 680,000 distinct CDR3 sequences, roughly 30% found once. This clonotype showed up just a few times. Each of the donors had around 10 milliliters of peripheral blood drawn into EDTA-treated Vacutainer tubes.

Source material: blood. This TCR was recovered from a woman of 80 years or more in good health. This chain uses TRBV7-8 with TRBJ1-5; 7 nucleotides match TRBD1. The chain's CDR3 is CASSLVGDSYSNQPQHF. The CDR3 bases are TGTGCCAGCAGCTTAGTGGGGGACAGCTATAGCAATCAGCCCCAGCATTTT.